The entry below describes one T cell receptor (beta chain). Repertoires were generated with immunoSEQ multiplex PCR, while TCRdb's copy carries only in-frame clones and drops some. Among under 2.5 million clones, around 92% were seen once, and the ten largest hold around 0.35%. The data originate from a study of shared clonotypes between healthy human individuals. About the study: Three plates were used per donor for CD4 naive, three for CD4 memory, two for CD8 naive and one for CD8 memory.

Trimming took 4 bases from V and 0 from J, leaving 9 bases between them. This CDR3 region has 14 residues. Germline V CDR1 and CDR2: MDHEN, SYDVKM. V usage is TRBV28 and J usage is TRBJ1-1, with D hard to call. This receptor was taken from a young man in good health. Some clones in this sample may be carry-over from other donors' samples. The sample taken for sequencing was naive CD4+ T cells from PBMCs. Subset defined: CD45RA+ positively selected. CDR3 residues: CASSSGSLNTEAFF. Here the CDR3 DNA reads TGTGCCAGCAGTTCGGGCAGCCTGAACACTGAAGCTTTCTTT.